This T cell receptor (beta chain) was sequenced for a study of CD8+CD57+ T cells in acquired aplastic anemia. General observations from the study: Patients showed no significant difference from controls in CD8+ Simpson's diversity.

This clonotype was counted between two and nine times. Antigen: not known. It was genomic DNA that served as the template for profiling TCR beta VDJ and CDR3. Each CDR3 protein gets one entry after TCRdb re-called the reads with MiXCR. The repertoire holds about 250,000 distinct CDR3 sequences, with 47% as singletons. Germline CDR1 reads LGHNA; CDR2 reads YNFKEQ. This CDR3 contains 18 residues. The J segment lost 0 bases and the V segment lost 4 bases, leaving 15 bases of the junction unmatched. Patients who underwent sequencing had shown CD8+CD57+ cell expansion by flow cytometry. V usage is TRBV4-2 and J usage is TRBJ2-7, with TRBD2 matching 7 bases. The sample taken for sequencing was sorted CD4+, CD8+, or CD8+CD57+ T cells (not recorded which) from PBMCs. This TCR came from a human donor with aplastic anemia. The CDR3 DNA follows: TGTGCCAGCAGCCCCCCTAAGTATCGGCGGGGGACCTCCTACGAGCAGTACTTC. This gives the protein CASSPPKYRRGTSYEQYF.